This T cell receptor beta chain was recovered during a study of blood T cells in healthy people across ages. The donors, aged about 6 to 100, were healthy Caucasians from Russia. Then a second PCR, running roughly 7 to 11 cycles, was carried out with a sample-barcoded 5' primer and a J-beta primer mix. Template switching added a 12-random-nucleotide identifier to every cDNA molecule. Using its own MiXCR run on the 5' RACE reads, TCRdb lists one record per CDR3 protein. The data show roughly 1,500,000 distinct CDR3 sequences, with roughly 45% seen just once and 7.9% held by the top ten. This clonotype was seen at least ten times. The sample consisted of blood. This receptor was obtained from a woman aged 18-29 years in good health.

CDR3 amino acids: CASSPGQTTDTQYF. CDR3 sequence (DNA): TGTGCCAGCAGCCCCGGACAGACCACAGATACGCAGTATTTT. V gene TRBV7-2 combines with J gene TRBJ2-3; possibly TRBD1 for D (6 bases). V was cut by 5 bases and J by 2 bases, with 11 bases left in between. The CDR3 totals 14 residues. Germline CDR1 SGHTA, CDR2 FQGNSA.